What follows are 30 T cell receptor beta chains derived from one specimen sequenced in a study of response to subunit inactivated influenza vaccine. Each CDR3 protein is one row after TCRdb ran MiXCR on the RT-PCR reads. Of about 310,000 distinct CDR3 sequences detected, 20% to 25% appear once; the ten largest clones hold 10% to 13%. The material was PBMCs from blood, obtained about 19 months after vaccination. The receptor set was obtained from a man aged 50-75 years who received an inactivated influenza vaccine.

This clonotype was counted a few times. The V call is TRBV6-4, the J call TRBJ2-1; TRBD2 agrees at 9 bases. Germline CDR1 and CDR2: MRHNA and SNTAGT. This CDR3 spans 16 amino acids. With 0 bases clipped from V and 5 bases from J, the junction kept 5 bases outside the gene matches. CDR3 in amino acids: CASSDSGGRAHNEQFF. The CDR3 DNA follows: TGTGCCAGCAGTGACTCAGGCGGGAGGGCCCACAATGAGCAGTTCTTC.

This sequence joins TRBV6-1 and TRBJ1-1, with 7 bases identical to TRBD1. Trimming removed 5 bases from V and 0 bases from J; junction bases left unmatched: 9. Germline loops: CDR1 MNHNS, CDR2 SASEGT. The CDR3 sequence is 16 residues long. Here the CDR3 DNA reads TGTGCCAGCAGTCCCTACAGGGGAACGTTGAACACTGAAGCTTTCTTT. It codes for CASSPYRGTLNTEAFF.

The chain employs TRBV7-2 and TRBJ1-5, with 7 bases identical to TRBD1. CDR1 SGHTA and CDR2 FQGNSA come from the germline V gene. V dropped 4 bases and J dropped 6; count of bases not matched to a gene: 12. This CDR3 has 16 amino acids. CDR3 sequence (DNA): TGTGCCAGCAGCTCCTGGGGAGGGGGCGCGGGTCAGCCCCAGCATTTT. Protein: CASSSWGGGAGQPQHF.

The rearrangement joins TRBV20-1 to TRBJ1-1, with D unclear. The CDR3 consists of 11 residues. CDR1 and CDR2 from the germline V gene are DFQATT and SNEGSKA (reference sequence). CDR3 DNA sequence: TGCAGACCAGATAGGACGGGTGAAGCTTTCTTT. Protein sequence: CRPDRTGEAFF.

This clonotype was found a few times. J is TRBJ2-3 and V is TRBV3-1; D is unresolved. V lost 5 bases and J lost 3, with 12 bases in between. This CDR3 is 14 amino acids long. Germline V gene data show CDR1 as LGHDT and CDR2 as YNNKEL (reference sequence). The CDR3 region is CASSARDRTDTQYF. CDR3 sequence (DNA): TGTGCCAGCAGCGCCCGTGATCGGACAGATACGCAGTATTTT.

This clonotype has a single count. The rearrangement links TRBV11-2 to TRBJ1-1; weak D call: TRBD1 (6 bases). V gave up 5 bases and J gave up 4 bases, with 17 bases separating them. There are 15 residues in the CDR3. The germline CDR1 and CDR2 sequences are SGHAT and FQNNGV. DNA for the CDR3: TGTGCCAGCAGCCCCCGCCGGACAGACTTCACTGAAGCTTTCTTT. This translates into CASSPRRTDFTEAFF.

There are a few counts of this clonotype. This sequence joins TRBV7-6 and TRBJ2-4, with 7 nucleotides matching TRBD1. This CDR3 is built from 16 residues. Germline lookup yields CDR1 SGHVS and CDR2 FNYEAQ. V gave up 0 bases and J gave up 5 bases; unmatched junction bases: 7. CDR3 amino acids: CASSLAGTAPQNIQYF. CDR3 sequence (DNA): TGTGCCAGCAGCTTAGCTGGGACAGCTCCGCAAAACATTCAGTACTTC.

In the case of this clonotype: The junction differs from germline at one of its ends, possibly a read error. J is TRBJ2-7 and V is TRBV29-1; 7 bases are a match to TRBD1. The CDR3 spans 14 residues. Germline CDR1 and CDR2: SQVTM and ANQGSEA. CDR3 region: CSVEGDRAPYEQYF. Here the CDR3 DNA reads TGCAGCGTTGAAGGAGACAGGGCGCCCTATGAGCAGTACTTC.

This chain connects TRBV29-1 to TRBJ1-1; TRBD1 matches 11 bases. The CDR3 length is 13 residues. V was clipped by 6 bases and J by 5 bases; unmatched bases: 5. Germline values: CDR1 SQVTM, CDR2 ANQGSEA. The CDR3 coding sequence is TGCAGCGTACGGACAGGGGGCATGACTGAAGCTTTCTTT. It codes for CSVRTGGMTEAFF. The full variable domain, rest sourced from reference TRBV29-1 and TRBJ1-1, is SAVISQKPSRDICQRGTSLTIQCQVDSQVTMMFWYRQQPGQSLTLIATANQGSEATYESGFVIDKFPISRPNLTFSTLTVSNMSPEDSSIYLCSVRTGGMTEAFFGQGTRLTVV.

The chain carries TRBV2 and TRBJ2-5; 8 nucleotides line up with TRBD2. Trimming took 6 bases from V and 5 from J; bases not matched to a gene: 5. CDR1 is SNHLY and CDR2 is FYNNEI in the germline V gene. This CDR3 region has 13 residues. In DNA, the CDR3 is TGTGCCAGCAGACGGACTAGCTTCGAGACCCAGTACTTC. This codes for CASRRTSFETQYF.

The rearrangement joins TRBV12-3 or TRBV12-4 to TRBJ1-3; tentatively, D is TRBD1 (5 bases). Trimming took 6 bases from V and 1 from J, leaving 13 bases between them. The length of the CDR3 is 15 residues. The CDR3 DNA reads as TGTGCCAGCAGAGACACCGGGGGGTCTGGAAACACCATATATTTT. As protein: CASRDTGGSGNTIYF.

The chain joins TRBV14 to TRBJ2-2, with D perhaps TRBD1 (5 bases). Germline V gene data show CDR1 as SGHDN and CDR2 as FVKESK. The V gene lost 3 bases and the J gene lost 4 bases, with 9 bases spanning the gap. The CDR3 contains 14 residues. CDR3 sequence (DNA): TGTGCCAGCAGCCAGTTGACAGTCACCGGGGAGCTGTTTTTT. Its protein product is CASSQLTVTGELFF.

The V call is TRBV27, the J call TRBJ1-2; D is perhaps TRBD1 (6 bases). Germline V gene sequence: CDR1 MNHEY, CDR2 SMNVEV (reference sequence). Trimming left V 2 bases short and J 1 base short, with 11 bases between. There are 15 residues in the CDR3. CDR3: CASSLAGQNNYGYTF. CDR3 coding DNA: TGTGCCAGCAGTTTAGCAGGACAGAATAACTATGGCTACACCTTC.

The chain carries TRBV6-5 and TRBJ2-1; no reliable D call. CDR1 is MNHEY, CDR2 SVGAGI, per germline. The CDR3 is made up of 14 amino acids. Trimming removed 3 bases from V and 2 bases from J, with 8 bases in between. The CDR3 spells CASSYSKTYNEQFF. The CDR3 nucleotides are TGTGCCAGCAGTTATTCTAAGACCTACAATGAGCAGTTCTTC.

The J gene is TRBJ2-2, the V gene TRBV6-1, with TRBD1 matching over 7 bases. The CDR3 runs to 14 residues. Trimming removed 10 bases from V and 3 bases from J; junction bases left unmatched: 8. Germline CDR1 reads MNHNS; CDR2 reads SASEGT. The CDR3 reads CATRTGLYTGELFF. CDR3 nucleotides: TGTGCCACCAGGACAGGTTTATACACCGGGGAGCTGTTTTTT.

This clonotype was counted a few times. This chain links TRBV4-2 with TRBJ2-2; D ambiguous. Between the trimmed V and J ends, which lost 0 bases and 1 base, there was a span of 6 bases. The CDR3 contains 15 residues. CDR1 LGHNA and CDR2 YNFKEQ come from the germline V gene. This CDR3 is CASSQEGLNTGELFF. The DNA of the CDR3 is TGTGCCAGCAGCCAAGAGGGCTTGAACACCGGGGAGCTGTTTTTT.

This clonotype has just one count. This sequence joins TRBV19 and TRBJ2-7, with TRBD2 matching 7 bases. The CDR3 runs to 12 residues. Germline-derived CDR1 and CDR2 are LNHDA and SQIVND (reference sequence). The CDR3 sequence is CSSRGGRNEQYF. CDR3 sequence (DNA): TGTTCCTCGCGGGGAGGGAGGAACGAGCAGTACTTC.

To note about this clonotype: One junction end does not reproduce the germline sequence, and a read error may be involved. The chain couples TRBV20-1 to TRBJ2-7, with unresolved D. This CDR3 is 10 amino acids long. The germline V gene has CDR1 DFQATT and CDR2 SNEGSKA (reference sequence). CDR3 sequence reads: CSASSFEQYF. The CDR3 DNA is TGCAGTGCTTCATCCTTCGAGCAGTACTTC.

The V call is TRBV7-8, the J call TRBJ2-1; 7 nucleotides match TRBD1. The trim removed 4 bases at V and 3 bases at J, leaving 3 bases unmatched. The CDR3 is made up of 14 amino acids. The germline V gene encodes CDR1 SGHVS and CDR2 FQNEAQ. CDR3 sequence (DNA): TGTGCCAGCAGCTCCCGGGACAGCTACAATGAGCAGTTCTTC. Its protein is CASSSRDSYNEQFF.

The sample holds a few counts of this clonotype. The chain links TRBV3-1 to TRBJ2-1; TRBD2 agrees at 8 bases. The germline V gene encodes CDR1 LGHDT and CDR2 YNNKEL (reference sequence). This CDR3 region has 14 residues. V was pared by 0 bases and J by 15 bases, with 10 bases of the junction left unmatched. CDR3 sequence (DNA): TGTGCCAGCAGCCAAGAAGCCAGCGGGGGCAGGAGGTTCTTC. Its protein is CASSQEASGGRRFF.

This clonotype was seen a handful of times. This chain links TRBV6-5 with TRBJ1-2; 9 bases are shared with TRBD1. The germline V gene has CDR1 MNHEY and CDR2 SVGAGI. The CDR3 has 14 amino acids. Losses at the gene ends were 4 bases for V and 8 bases for J; bases not matched to a gene: 8. The CDR3, as DNA: TGTGCCAGCAGTTTAGGGACAGGGAATACGGGCTACACCTTC. Translating it yields CASSLGTGNTGYTF.

This sequence joins TRBV4-1 and TRBJ1-6, with D tentatively TRBD1 (5 bases). The germline CDR1 and CDR2 sequences are MGHRA and YSYEKL. The V and J ends lost 4 bases and 2 bases respectively, with 15 bases between them. The CDR3 runs to 17 residues. For the CDR3, the DNA is TGCGCCAGCAGCCCACCTGGGGCAGGGCCCTATAATTCACCCCTCCACTTT. Amino acids: CASSPPGAGPYNSPLHF.

Remarks on this clonotype: This may stem from a read error, because a much larger clone lies one nucleotide away. The rearrangement uses TRBV20-1 and TRBJ1-1, with unresolved D. This CDR3 spans 16 amino acids. Germline V gene data show CDR1 as DFQATT and CDR2 as SNEGSKA (reference sequence). The CDR3 coding sequence is TGCTGTGCTAGAGATCGAGGCAGGCAGGCGAACACTGAAGCTTTCTTT. Residues: CCARDRGRQANTEAFF.

Comments on this clonotype: The junction departs from the called germline gene at one end, perhaps through a read error. J is TRBJ1-5 and V is TRBV15; possibly TRBD1 for D (5 bases). The CDR3 extends over 15 amino acids. Looked up from germline, CDR1 is LNHNV and CDR2 is YYDKDF (reference sequence). In DNA form, the CDR3 reads TGTGCCACCAGCGGAGATCAGGGAAGCAATCAGCCCCAGCATTTT. Translated: CATSGDQGSNQPQHF.

The rearrangement links TRBV11-2 to TRBJ1-1; the match to TRBD1 covers 7 bases. J lost 10 bases, V lost 5 bases, and 10 bases had no gene match. There are 13 residues in the CDR3. Germline-derived CDR1 and CDR2 are SGHAT and FQNNGV. The CDR3 DNA is TGTGCCAGCAGCACACCCAGGACAGGTTTAGCTTTCTTT. Protein product: CASSTPRTGLAFF.

V gene TRBV6-2 or TRBV6-3 combines with J gene TRBJ2-7; D unclear. Trimming cost V 4 bases and J 1 base, with 5 bases left between them. Germline loops: CDR1 MNHEY, CDR2 SVGEGT. The CDR3 runs to 12 residues. This chain's CDR3 is CASSFNSYEQYF. The CDR3 DNA reads as TGTGCCAGCAGTTTTAATTCCTACGAGCAGTACTTC.

The rearrangement joins TRBV20-1 to TRBJ2-7, with D unclear. Trimming stripped 6 bases from V and 3 bases from J, with 24 bases between. Germline values: CDR1 DFQATT, CDR2 SNEGSKA (reference sequence). The CDR3 spans 16 residues. CDR3 coding DNA: TGCAGTGCCCCGAGACCAAGCCTAGTTCTCATCTACGAGCAGTACTTC. As protein: CSAPRPSLVLIYEQYF.

This chain joins TRBV16 and TRBJ1-4, with 9 bases aligning to TRBD1. Germline CDR1 and CDR2: KGHSY and FQNENV. V was clipped by 2 bases and J by 5 bases; unmatched bases: 0. This CDR3 has 14 residues. CDR3 residues: CASSQGTGNEKLFF. CDR3 nucleotides: TGTGCCAGCAGCCAAGGGACAGGGAATGAAAAACTGTTTTTT.

This clonotype was found a few times. This rearrangement joins TRBV29-1 to TRBJ2-5; D is perhaps TRBD2 (6 bases). Trimming shortened V by 6 bases and J by 4 bases, and 18 bases separated the two germline ends. Germline V lookup: CDR1 SQVTM, CDR2 ANQGSEA. The CDR3 runs to 14 residues. CDR3 region: CSVGGVVSGETQYF. The CDR3 DNA follows: TGCAGCGTCGGGGGAGTGGTTTCGGGAGAGACCCAGTACTTC.

This clonotype showed up just a few times. The chain carries TRBV6-1 and TRBJ1-2; D call uncertain. CDR3 length: 13 residues. V lost 10 bases and J lost 1, with 13 bases in between. Per the germline V gene, CDR1 is MNHNS and CDR2 is SASEGT. CDR3: CATLVVNNYGYTF. The CDR3 DNA reads TGTGCCACCCTTGTGGTGAATAACTATGGCTACACCTTC.